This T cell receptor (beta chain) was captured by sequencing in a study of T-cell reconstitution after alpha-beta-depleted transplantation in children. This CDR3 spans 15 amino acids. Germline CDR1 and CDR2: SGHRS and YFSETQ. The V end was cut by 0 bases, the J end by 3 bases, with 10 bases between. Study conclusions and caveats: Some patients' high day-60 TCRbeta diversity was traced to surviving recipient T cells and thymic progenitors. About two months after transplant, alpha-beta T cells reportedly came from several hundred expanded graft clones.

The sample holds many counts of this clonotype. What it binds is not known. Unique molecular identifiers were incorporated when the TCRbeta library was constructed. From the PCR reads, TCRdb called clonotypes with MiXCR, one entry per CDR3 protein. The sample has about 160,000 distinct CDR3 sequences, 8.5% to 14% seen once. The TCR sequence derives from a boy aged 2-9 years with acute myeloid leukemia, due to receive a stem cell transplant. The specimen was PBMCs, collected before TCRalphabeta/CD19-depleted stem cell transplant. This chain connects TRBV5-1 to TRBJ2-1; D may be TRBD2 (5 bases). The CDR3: CASSLDTGIYNEQFF. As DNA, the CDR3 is TGCGCCAGCAGCTTGGATACGGGAATCTACAATGAGCAGTTCTTC.